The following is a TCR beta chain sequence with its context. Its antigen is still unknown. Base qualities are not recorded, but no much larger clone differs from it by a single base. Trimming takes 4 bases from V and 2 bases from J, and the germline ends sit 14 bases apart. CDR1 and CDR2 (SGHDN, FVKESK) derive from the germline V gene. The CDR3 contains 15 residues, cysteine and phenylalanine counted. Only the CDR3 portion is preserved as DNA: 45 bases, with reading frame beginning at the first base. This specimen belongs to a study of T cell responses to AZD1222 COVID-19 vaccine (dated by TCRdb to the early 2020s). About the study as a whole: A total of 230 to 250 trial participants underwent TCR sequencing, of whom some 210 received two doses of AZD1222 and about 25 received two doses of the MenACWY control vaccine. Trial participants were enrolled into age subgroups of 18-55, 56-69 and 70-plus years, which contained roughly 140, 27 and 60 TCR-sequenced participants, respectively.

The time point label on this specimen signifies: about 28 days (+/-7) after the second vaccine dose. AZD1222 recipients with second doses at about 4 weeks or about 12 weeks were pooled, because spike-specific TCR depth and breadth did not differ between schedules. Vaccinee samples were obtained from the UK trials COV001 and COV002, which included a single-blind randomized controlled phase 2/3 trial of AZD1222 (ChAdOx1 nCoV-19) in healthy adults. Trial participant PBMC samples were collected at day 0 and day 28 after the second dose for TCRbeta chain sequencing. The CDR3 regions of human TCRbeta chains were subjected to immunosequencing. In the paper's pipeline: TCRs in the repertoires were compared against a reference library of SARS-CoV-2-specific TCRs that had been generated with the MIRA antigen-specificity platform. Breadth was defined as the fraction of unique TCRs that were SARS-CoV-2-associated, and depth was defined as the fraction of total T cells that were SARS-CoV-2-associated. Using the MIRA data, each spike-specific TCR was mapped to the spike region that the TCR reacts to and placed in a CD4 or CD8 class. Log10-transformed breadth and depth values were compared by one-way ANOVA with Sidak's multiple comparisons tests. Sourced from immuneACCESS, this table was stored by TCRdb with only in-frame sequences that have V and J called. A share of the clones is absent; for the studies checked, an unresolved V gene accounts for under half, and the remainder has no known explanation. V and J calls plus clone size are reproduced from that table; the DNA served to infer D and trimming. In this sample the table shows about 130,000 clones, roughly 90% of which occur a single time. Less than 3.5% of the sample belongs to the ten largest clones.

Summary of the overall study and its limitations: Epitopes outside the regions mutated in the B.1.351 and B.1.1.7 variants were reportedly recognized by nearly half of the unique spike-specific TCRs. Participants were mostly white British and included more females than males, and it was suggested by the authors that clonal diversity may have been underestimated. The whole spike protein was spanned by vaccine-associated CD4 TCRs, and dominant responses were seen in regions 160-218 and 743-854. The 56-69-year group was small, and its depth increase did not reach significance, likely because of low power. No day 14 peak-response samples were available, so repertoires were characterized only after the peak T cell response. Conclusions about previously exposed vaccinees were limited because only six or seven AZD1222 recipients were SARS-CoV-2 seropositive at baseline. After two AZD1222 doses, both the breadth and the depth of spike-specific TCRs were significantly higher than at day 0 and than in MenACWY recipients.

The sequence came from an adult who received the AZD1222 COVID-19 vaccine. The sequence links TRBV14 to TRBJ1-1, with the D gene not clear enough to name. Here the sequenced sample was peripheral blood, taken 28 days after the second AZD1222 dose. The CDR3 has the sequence CASSPYERLNTEAFF. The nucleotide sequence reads TGTGCCAGCAGCCCGTACGAACGGCTAAACACTGAAGCTTTCTTT. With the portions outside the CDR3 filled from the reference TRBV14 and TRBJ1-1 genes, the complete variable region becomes EAGVTQFPSHSVIEKGQTVTLRCDPISGHDNLYWYRRVMGKEIKFLLHFVKESKQDESGMPNNRFLAERTGGTYSTLKVQPAELEDSGVYFCASSPYERLNTEAFFGQGTRLTVV.